These 10 T cell receptor beta chains share one sample of origin, sequenced in a study of tumor and adjacent non-tumor tissue in lung cancer. The library came from three nested PCR rounds adapted from ARM-PCR protocols. TCRdb recomputed calls from the multiplex PCR reads with MiXCR, one row per CDR3 protein. The sample consists of roughly 200,000 distinct CDR3 sequences, 70% to 75% of them appearing once. The template was RNA from unsorted bulk tissue. Sequencing was carried out using lung tumor tissue. Every receptor here comes from a man aged 60 to 75 with non-small cell lung cancer.

This rearrangement joins TRBV11-2 to TRBJ1-1, with D maybe TRBD1 (5 bases). V lost 5 bases and J lost 0, with 13 bases in between. The germline gives CDR1 SGHAT, CDR2 FQNNGV. CDR3 length equals 15 residues. The CDR3 protein is CASSPSGTLNTEAFF. The CDR3 DNA sequence: TGTGCCAGCAGCCCATCCGGGACTCTGAACACTGAAGCTTTCTTT.

This clonotype was detected only a few times. The chain is built from TRBV5-1 and TRBJ2-7, with D possibly matching TRBD2 (5 bases). The V gene's germline CDR1 is SGHRS and CDR2 YFSETQ. CDR3 length: 14 amino acids. V lost 0 bases, J lost 3 bases, and 10 bases lay in between. The CDR3 DNA follows: TGCGCCAGCAGCTTGGCCGGGAATGGCTACGAGCAGTACTTC. Translating it yields CASSLAGNGYEQYF.

This clonotype has at least ten counts. This chain joins TRBV28 and TRBJ2-3, with D tentatively TRBD2 (6 bases). CDR1 is MDHEN, CDR2 SYDVKM, per germline. This CDR3 spans 17 amino acids. Trimming removed 4 bases at V and 0 bases at J, with 17 bases between. CDR3 residues: CASSSTRYEQSTDTQYF. CDR3 DNA sequence: TGTGCCAGCAGTTCGACTAGATATGAGCAAAGCACAGATACGCAGTATTTT. The full variable domain, with the rest looked up from reference TRBV28 and TRBJ2-3, is DVKVTQSSRYLVKRTGEKVFLECVQDMDHENMFWYRQDPGLGLRLIYFSYDVKMKEKGDIPEGYSVSREKKERFSLILESASTNQTSMYLCASSSTRYEQSTDTQYFGPGTRLTVL.

V gene TRBV6-1 combines with J gene TRBJ1-1; 9 positions match TRBD1. V lost 6 bases to trimming and J lost 6 bases; unmatched junction nucleotides: 17. Germline lookup yields CDR1 MNHNS and CDR2 SASEGT. The CDR3 runs to 17 residues. The CDR3 region has the DNA TGTGCCAGCAGACACACCCCCTCCGGACAGGGGACCCCTGAAGCTTTCTTT. This gives the protein CASRHTPSGQGTPEAFF.

As for this clonotype: Since the CDR3 does not end with the conserved phenylalanine or tryptophan, this likely comes from a read error. The chain employs TRBV20-1 and TRBJ2-3, with TRBD2 identical over 7 bases. Germline V gene data show CDR1 as DFQATT and CDR2 as SNEGSKA (reference sequence). V shed 3 bases and J 2 bases; nucleotides not matched to a gene: 5. This CDR3 has 14 residues. The DNA of the CDR3 is TGCAGTGCTAGCTCTAGCGGAGACACAGATACGCAGTATCTT. Translated, it gives CSASSSGDTDTQYL.

As regards this clonotype: A much larger clone lies a single base off, so this may be a read error. The rearrangement links TRBV20-1 to TRBJ1-1; D remains unclear. The CDR3 consists of 13 residues. Germline-derived CDR1 and CDR2 are DFQATT and SNEGSKA (reference sequence). This CDR3 reads CSARDPRVTETFF. CDR3 sequence (DNA): TGCAGTGCTAGAGATCCCCGGGTCACTGAAACTTTCTTT.

This clonotype was detected ten times or more. The gene calls are TRBV11-3 and TRBJ2-1, with 7 nucleotides matching TRBD2. J was trimmed by 11 bases and V by 0 bases; bases with no gene match: 16. The CDR3 extends over 17 amino acids. Germline CDR1 reads SGHNT; CDR2 reads YENEEA. The CDR3 reads CASSLEGTRSGFGKQFF. DNA of the CDR3: TGTGCCAGCAGCTTAGAAGGGACCCGTAGCGGGTTCGGTAAGCAGTTCTTC.

The gene calls are TRBV12-3 or TRBV12-4 and TRBJ2-1; the D gene is possibly TRBD1 (6 bases). The V and J ends lost 6 bases and 12 bases respectively, with 18 bases between them. CDR3 length equals 13 residues. CDR3 in amino acids: CASSEGDRWRQFF. CDR3 bases: TGTGCCAGCAGCGAGGGGGACCGTTGGAGGCAGTTCTTC.

This sequence joins TRBV6-1 and TRBJ2-7; 8 bases agree with TRBD1. The V gene end was trimmed by 7 bases and the J gene end by 5 bases; junction bases not matched to a gene: 13. Looked up from germline, CDR1 is MNHNS and CDR2 is SASEGT. This CDR3 is built from 15 residues. CDR3 sequence reads: CASTGFGQGTDEQYF. The CDR3 DNA sequence: TGTGCCAGCACAGGATTCGGACAGGGAACGGACGAGCAGTACTTC.

This clonotype has a handful of counts. The chain carries TRBV5-5 and TRBJ1-1; D is ambiguous. From germline, CDR1 is SGHKS and CDR2 YYEKEE (reference sequence). V was pared by 1 base and J by 1 base, with 5 bases between. The CDR3 is made up of 13 amino acids. The CDR3 coding sequence is TGTGCCAGCAGCTTGTCATCGAACACTGAAGCTTTCTTT. Amino acid sequence: CASSLSSNTEAFF.